The subject of this entry is one TCR beta chain. Its antigen is currently unknown. This entry belongs to a study of OX40 agonist ivuxolimab in advanced cancers. General study points: Averaged across samples, CD8+ T cells carried more expanded clones than CD4+ did.

V shed 3 bases and J 4 bases; nucleotides not matched to a gene: 9. The CDR3 is 16 amino acids. Germline V CDR1 and CDR2: LNHDA, SQIVND (reference sequence). Assay used: immunoSEQ multiplex PCR; TCRdb lists only in-frame clones, some missing. This sample has fewer than 45,000 clones, with around nine tenths found just once. This material consisted of CD4+ or CD8+ T cells sorted from blood, taken in a trial of the OX40 agonist ivuxolimab. V is TRBV19 and J is TRBJ2-5; 9 nucleotides line up with TRBD1. This clonotype was obtained from an adult with an advanced solid tumor such as melanoma, head and neck, liver or kidney cancer. This CDR3 is CASSMRTGAVVETQYF. In DNA form, the CDR3 reads TGTGCCAGTAGTATGCGGACAGGGGCCGTAGTAGAGACCCAGTACTTC. The complete variable domain, with remaining parts taken from reference TRBV19 and TRBJ2-5, reads DGGITQSPKYLFRKEGQNVTLSCEQNLNHDAMYWYRQDPGQGLRLIYYSQIVNDFQKGDIAEGYSVSREKKESFPLTVTSAQKNPTAFYLCASSMRTGAVVETQYFGPGTRLLVL.